This T cell receptor beta chain was identified in a study of blood T cell repertoires in COVID-19. Turning to the study itself: The origin of the acute and convalescent COVID-19 samples was the United States, Italy and Spain. T cells, B-cell-depleted T cells, or PBMCs provided the cDNA or gDNA that served as material.

There are 13 residues in the CDR3. Trimming took off 10 bases at V and 8 bases at J, with 17 bases between the two ends. Germline-derived CDR1 and CDR2 are ENHRY and SYGVKD. Authors' analysis steps: Using reference gene primer amplification, nucleated cell counts were estimated. Sequencing was performed with immunoSEQ multiplex PCR; in TCRdb, only in-frame clones are kept and a portion is missing. The V and J calls and clone size were taken over from that table, and D and trimming were inferred from the DNA. Of about 100,000 clones in the sample, about 89% were seen once. What was sequenced was peripheral blood. The rearrangement joins TRBV10-3 to TRBJ1-4; D is perhaps TRBD1 (5 bases). The receptor comes from a man aged 45-65 years with active COVID-19. Written as DNA, the CDR3 is TGTGCCACCCGGGAGGGGTTAAGGGAAAAACTGTTTTTT. It specifies CATREGLREKLFF.